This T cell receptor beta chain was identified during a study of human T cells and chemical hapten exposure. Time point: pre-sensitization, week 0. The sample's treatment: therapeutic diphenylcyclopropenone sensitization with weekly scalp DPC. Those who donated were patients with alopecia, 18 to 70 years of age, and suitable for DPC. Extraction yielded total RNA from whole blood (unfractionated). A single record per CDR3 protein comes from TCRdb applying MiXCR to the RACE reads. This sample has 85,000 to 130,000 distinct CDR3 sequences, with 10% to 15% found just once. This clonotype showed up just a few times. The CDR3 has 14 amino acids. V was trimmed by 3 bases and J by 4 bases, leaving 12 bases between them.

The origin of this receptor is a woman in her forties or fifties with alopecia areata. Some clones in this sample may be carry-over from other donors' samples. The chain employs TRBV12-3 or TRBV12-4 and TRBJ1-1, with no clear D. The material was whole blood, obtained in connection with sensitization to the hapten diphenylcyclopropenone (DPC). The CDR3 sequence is CASSLRRWRTEAFF. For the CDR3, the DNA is TGTGCCAGCAGTTTGAGGAGATGGCGCACTGAAGCTTTCTTT.